A selection of T cell receptor beta chains follows, all from one sample in a study of blood T cell repertoires in COVID-19. The assay was immunoSEQ multiplex PCR, and TCRdb's table has in-frame clones only and misses some. In the table there are 200,000 or so clones, more than 75% of which are singletons. Sequencing input: peripheral blood. These TCRs come from a man over 45 who had recovered from COVID-19. Both conserved end residues are part of each CDR3. A D gene is named only where the DNA matches it firmly. Clone sizes are given selectively: once, few, many, or a class where the clone is expanded.

D	size	V	J	DNA	CDR3
TRBD1	once	TRBV28	TRBJ2-7	TGTGCCAGCGGTTCCGGGACAGTTTACGAGCAGTACTTC	CASGSGTVYEQYF
-	-	TRBV28	TRBJ2-7	TGTGCCAGCAGTTTCAGGCGTTTCGAGCAGTACTTC	CASSFRRFEQYF
-	-	TRBV24-1	TRBJ2-5	TGTGCCACCAGTGATTTCCGGGAGACCCAGTACTTC	CATSDFRETQYF
TRBD2	-	TRBV7-9	TRBJ2-1	TGTGCCAGCAGCTCAAGCGGGAGGGTCGTCAATGAGCAGTTCTTC	CASSSSGRVVNEQFF
TRBD1	-	TRBV10-3	TRBJ2-7	TGTGCCATCAGTGAGCCTATTGGGACAGGGGGCAACGAGCAGTACTTC	CAISEPIGTGGNEQYF
-	-	TRBV28	TRBJ2-7	TGTGCCAGCAGTCCCTCCGGACAGAGCTCCTACGAGCAGTACTTC	CASSPSGQSSYEQYF
-	-	TRBV28	TRBJ1-2	TGTGCCAGCAGTTTAGCGATGTGGAGGGGCAACTATGGCTACACCTTC	CASSLAMWRGNYGYTF
TRBD2	once	TRBV6-2/TRBV6-3	TRBJ2-7	TGTGCCAGCAGTTACCCCCCTAGCGGGGCGCCCTACGAGCAGTACTTC	CASSYPPSGAPYEQYF
TRBD1	-	TRBV25-1	TRBJ1-2	TGTGCCAGCAGTGATCTGGGGACAGCCTATGGCTACACCTTC	CASSDLGTAYGYTF
-	-	TRBV12-3/TRBV12-4	TRBJ1-1	TGTGCCAGCAGCTGGACTGGGAGAGTTGAAGCTTTCTTT	CASSWTGRVEAFF
TRBD1	-	TRBV29-1	TRBJ1-1	TGCAGCGTACAGTTGGTGGACAGGGTGACTGAAGCTTTCTTT	CSVQLVDRVTEAFF
-	-	TRBV5-1	TRBJ1-1	TGCGCCAGCAGCGGACTCGGAAAAGGTGAAGCTTTCTTT	CASSGLGKGEAFF
TRBD1	-	TRBV6-2/TRBV6-3	TRBJ2-3	TGTGCCAGCAGTACCGGAGGGACAGGAAGCACAGATACGCAGTATTTT	CASSTGGTGSTDTQYF
-	-	TRBV27	TRBJ2-2	TGTGCCAGCAGTTCTAGCCCCGGGCGGCAGATGTTGAACACCGGGGAGCTGTTTTTT	CASSSSPGRQMLNTGELFF
TRBD1	-	TRBV19	TRBJ2-7	TGTGCCAGTAGTATCCTCAGGGGGAGCGAGCAGTACTTC	CASSILRGSEQYF
TRBD1	-	TRBV6-5	TRBJ2-7	TGTGCCAGCAGTTACTCGAGAGACAGGGCCAAGGTGGGGCAGTACTTC	CASSYSRDRAKVGQYF
-	-	TRBV19	TRBJ2-2	TGTGCCAGTAGTGGGAGCATTATAAACACCGGGGAGCTGTTTTTT	CASSGSIINTGELFF
-	-	TRBV28	TRBJ1-2	TGTGCCAGCAGCCTTTCTACATCCACAGGGTTCTATGGCTACACCTTC	CASSLSTSTGFYGYTF
TRBD2	-	TRBV29-1	TRBJ2-7	TGCAGCGAAACCGGGACTAGCGGATCCTACGAGCAGTACTTC	CSETGTSGSYEQYF
-	-	TRBV6-2/TRBV6-3	TRBJ2-7	TGTGCCAGCAGTTACTCAACTCTCGAGCAGTACTTC	CASSYSTLEQYF
-	once	TRBV28	TRBJ2-1	TGTGCCAGCACGGCGGGACCAAACTACAATGAGCAGTTCTTC	CASTAGPNYNEQFF